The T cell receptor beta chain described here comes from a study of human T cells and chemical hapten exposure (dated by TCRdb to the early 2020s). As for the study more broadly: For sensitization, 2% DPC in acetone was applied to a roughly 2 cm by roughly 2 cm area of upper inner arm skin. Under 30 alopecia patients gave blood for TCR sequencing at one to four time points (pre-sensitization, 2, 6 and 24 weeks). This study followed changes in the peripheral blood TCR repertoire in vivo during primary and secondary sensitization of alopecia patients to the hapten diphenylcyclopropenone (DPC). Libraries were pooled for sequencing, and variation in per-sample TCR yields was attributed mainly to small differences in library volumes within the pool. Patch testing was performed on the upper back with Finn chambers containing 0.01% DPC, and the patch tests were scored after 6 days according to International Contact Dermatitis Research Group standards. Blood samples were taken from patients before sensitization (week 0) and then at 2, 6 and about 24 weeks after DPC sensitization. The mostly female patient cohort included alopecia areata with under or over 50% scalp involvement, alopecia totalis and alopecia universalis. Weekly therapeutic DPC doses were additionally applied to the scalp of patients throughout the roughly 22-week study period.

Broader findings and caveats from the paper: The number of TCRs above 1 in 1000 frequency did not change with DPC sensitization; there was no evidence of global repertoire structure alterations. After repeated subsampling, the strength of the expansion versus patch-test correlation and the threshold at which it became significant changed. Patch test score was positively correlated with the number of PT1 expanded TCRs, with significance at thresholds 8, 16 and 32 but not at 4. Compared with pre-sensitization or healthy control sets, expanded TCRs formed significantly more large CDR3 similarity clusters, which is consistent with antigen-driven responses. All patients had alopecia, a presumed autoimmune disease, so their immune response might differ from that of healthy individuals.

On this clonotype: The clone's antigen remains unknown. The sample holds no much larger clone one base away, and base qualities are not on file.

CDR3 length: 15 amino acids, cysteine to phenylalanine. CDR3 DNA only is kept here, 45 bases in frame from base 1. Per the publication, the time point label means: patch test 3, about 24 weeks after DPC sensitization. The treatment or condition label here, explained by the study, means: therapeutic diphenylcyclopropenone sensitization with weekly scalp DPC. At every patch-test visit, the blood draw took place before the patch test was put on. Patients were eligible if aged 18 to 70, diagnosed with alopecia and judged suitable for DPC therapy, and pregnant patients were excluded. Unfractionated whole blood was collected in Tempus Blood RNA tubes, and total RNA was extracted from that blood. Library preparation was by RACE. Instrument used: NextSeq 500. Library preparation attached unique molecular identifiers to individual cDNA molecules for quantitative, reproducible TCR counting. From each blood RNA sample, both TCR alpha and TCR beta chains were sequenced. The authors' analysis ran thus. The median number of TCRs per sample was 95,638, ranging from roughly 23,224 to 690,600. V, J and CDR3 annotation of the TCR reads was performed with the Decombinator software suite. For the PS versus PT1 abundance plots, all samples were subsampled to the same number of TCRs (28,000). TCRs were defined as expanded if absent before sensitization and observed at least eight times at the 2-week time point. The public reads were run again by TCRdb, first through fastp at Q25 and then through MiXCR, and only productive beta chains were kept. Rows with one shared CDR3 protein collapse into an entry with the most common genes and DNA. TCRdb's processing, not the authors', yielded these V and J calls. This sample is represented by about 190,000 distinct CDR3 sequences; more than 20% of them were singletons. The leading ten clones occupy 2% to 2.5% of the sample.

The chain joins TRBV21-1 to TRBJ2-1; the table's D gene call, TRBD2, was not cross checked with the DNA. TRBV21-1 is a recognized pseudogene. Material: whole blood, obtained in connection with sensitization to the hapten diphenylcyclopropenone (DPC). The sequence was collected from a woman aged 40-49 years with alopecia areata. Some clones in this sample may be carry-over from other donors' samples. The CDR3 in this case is CASSHGGLASNEQFF. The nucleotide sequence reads TGTGCCAGCAGTCACGGGGGACTAGCGTCTAATGAGCAGTTCTTC.